The 27 T cell receptor beta chains presented below share a single source sample, sequenced in a study of identical twins. Using its own MiXCR run on the 5' RACE reads, TCRdb lists one record per CDR3 protein. The sample has hundreds of thousands of distinct CDR3 sequences, 21% seen once. The same data also went into a second study, on T cells expressing NK-cell markers.

The specimen sequenced was PBMCs. All receptors come from a young woman in good health.

V gene TRBV11-2 combines with J gene TRBJ1-5, with 7 positions matching TRBD1. The CDR3 covers 15 residues. The germline V gene has CDR1 SGHAT and CDR2 FQNNGV. The V gene end was trimmed by 3 bases and the J gene end by 3 bases; junction bases not matched to a gene: 5. For the CDR3, the DNA is TGTGCCAGCAGCTTTAGGGGGCGGCACAATCAGCCCCAGCATTTT. Translation: CASSFRGRHNQPQHF.

The chain is built from TRBV2 and TRBJ2-4; D unclear. Trimming shortened V by 2 bases and J by 0 bases, and 8 bases separated the two germline ends. The CDR3 runs 15 residues. Germline CDR1 SNHLY, CDR2 FYNNEI. CDR3: CASSERALAKNIQYF. The CDR3 nucleotides read TGTGCCAGCAGTGAAAGGGCCCTAGCCAAAAACATTCAGTACTTC.

This clonotype was seen a handful of times. The chain recombines TRBV27 with TRBJ2-7; the D gene is possibly TRBD1 (7 bases). CDR3 length: 19 amino acids. Germline CDR1 MNHEY, CDR2 SMNVEV (reference sequence). V was trimmed by 4 bases and J by 2 bases, leaving 27 bases between them. This chain's CDR3 is CASSWRRGARIPLPYEQYF. DNA of the CDR3: TGTGCCAGCAGTTGGCGCAGGGGGGCGCGAATTCCCCTCCCCTACGAGCAGTACTTC.

The rearrangement uses TRBV12-3 or TRBV12-4 and TRBJ2-1; maybe TRBD1 (5 bases). This CDR3 spans 10 amino acids. V shed 8 bases and J shed 10 bases, with 9 bases lying between them. The CDR3 nucleotides are TGTGCCAGCGGACATCTGGAGCAGTTCTTC. Residues: CASGHLEQFF.

This chain joins TRBV6-1 and TRBJ2-3; maybe TRBD1 (6 bases). The V gene lost 4 bases and the J gene lost 4 bases, with 9 bases spanning the gap. The CDR3 covers 13 residues. Germline V gives CDR1 MNHNS, CDR2 SASEGT. The CDR3: CASSGRTADTQYF. CDR3 nucleotides: TGTGCCAGCAGTGGACGGACAGCAGATACGCAGTATTTT.

The chain links TRBV6-1 to TRBJ2-5; 12 bases are shared with TRBD2. The germline CDR1 and CDR2 sequences are MNHNS and SASEGT. Trimming removed 6 bases from V and 4 bases from J; junction bases left unmatched: 12. This CDR3 has 17 amino acids. The CDR3 DNA reads as TGTGCCAGCAGCGCCCGGGCTAGCGGGGGGGCCGGAGAGACCCAGTACTTC. It translates to CASSARASGGAGETQYF.

This clonotype was seen more than once but under ten times. The chain couples TRBV5-6 to TRBJ2-1; 7 bases match TRBD2. The CDR3 runs to 16 residues. Unmatched junction bases numbered 7, after V lost 0 bases and J lost 4 bases. CDR1 is SGHDT and CDR2 is YYEEEE in the germline V gene. CDR3 region: CASSLALQRGYNEQFF. In DNA, the CDR3 is TGTGCCAGCAGCTTGGCCCTCCAGCGGGGTTACAATGAGCAGTTCTTC.

There are a few counts of this clonotype. The chain uses TRBV5-1 and TRBJ2-7; 8 bases are shared with TRBD2. Germline V CDR1 and CDR2: SGHRS, YFSETQ. V gave up 3 bases and J gave up 6 bases; unmatched junction bases: 8. The CDR3 totals 14 residues. The CDR3 DNA follows: TGCGCCAGCAGCTCGGGACTAGATGGGAGCGAGCAGTACTTC. It codes for CASSSGLDGSEQYF.

This clonotype was picked up a small number of times. The chain couples TRBV12-5 to TRBJ2-3, with 7 positions matching TRBD1. The trim removed 6 bases at V and 6 bases at J, leaving 9 bases unmatched. Per germline, CDR1 LGHNT and CDR2 FRNRAP. The CDR3 spans 14 residues. The CDR3 loop reads CASGRQGLADTQYF. CDR3 bases: TGTGCTAGTGGGCGACAGGGTTTAGCCGATACGCAGTATTTT.

This clonotype was seen ten or more times. V is TRBV29-1 and J is TRBJ1-2; no definite D call. With 4 bases removed from V and 0 bases from J, the gap between germline ends came to 6 bases. This CDR3 has 12 amino acids. CDR1 and CDR2 from the germline V gene are SQVTM and ANQGSEA. The DNA for the CDR3 is TGCAGCGTTGCACCGCCTAACTATGGCTACACCTTC. This codes for CSVAPPNYGYTF.

This clonotype was found a few times. This chain links TRBV12-3 or TRBV12-4 with TRBJ2-7, with D perhaps TRBD1 (7 bases). Trimming left V 5 bases short and J 6 bases short, with 23 bases between. This CDR3 contains 16 residues. In DNA form, the CDR3 reads TGTGCCAGCAGTGCCCGGAGAGGGGCAGGGGGAGGCGAGCAGTACTTC. Translation gives CASSARRGAGGGEQYF.

This clonotype turned up a few times. The CDR3 spells CASSYSLPSTDTQYF. CDR3 DNA sequence: TGTGCCAGCAGTTACTCGCTACCTAGCACAGATACGCAGTATTTT. The gene calls are TRBV6-5 and TRBJ2-3; no clear D. The CDR3 length is 15 residues. V lost 0 bases and J 0 bases, leaving 7 bases between the germline ends. CDR1 is MNHEY and CDR2 is SVGAGI in the germline V gene.

This clonotype was observed a handful of times. This chain joins TRBV15 and TRBJ2-3, with a tentative D call TRBD1 (5 bases). Germline assignment: CDR1 LNHNV and CDR2 YYDKDF (reference sequence). V was pared by 1 base and J by 8 bases, with 10 bases between. The CDR3 runs 13 residues. The CDR3 nucleotides are TGTGCCACCAGCAGAGCGACAGAAGCTACGCAGTATTTT. It specifies CATSRATEATQYF.

In this sample, this clonotype turned up a few times. The chain employs TRBV4-3 and TRBJ2-1; D ambiguous. Per germline, CDR1 LGHNA and CDR2 YSLEER. The length of the CDR3 is 12 residues. V shed 2 bases and J shed 7 bases, with 6 bases lying between them. The CDR3 sequence is CASSQRQNEQFF. The CDR3 coding sequence is TGCGCCAGCAGCCAACGCCAAAATGAGCAGTTCTTC.

This clonotype occurred a few times. This chain joins TRBV20-1 and TRBJ2-3; D perhaps matches TRBD2 (6 bases). Germline V gives CDR1 DFQATT, CDR2 SNEGSKA (reference sequence). This CDR3 has 15 residues. Here the CDR3 DNA reads TGCAGCCTGGGATGGTCTAGCGTTCTCACAGATACGCAGTATTTT. Protein: CSLGWSSVLTDTQYF.

This clonotype was seen more than once but under ten times. The rearrangement joins TRBV9 to TRBJ2-7, with a possible D match to TRBD2 (6 bases). The CDR3 covers 15 residues. CDR1 and CDR2 (germline): SGDLS, YYNGEE. Trimming pared 3 bases from V and 9 bases from J, leaving 22 bases between. The CDR3 DNA sequence: TGTGCCAGCAGCGCTAGCTCCGGGACTCTCTTCGGGCAGTACTTC. The encoded protein is CASSASSGTLFGQYF.

The J gene is TRBJ2-3, the V gene TRBV13, with 9 bases matching TRBD2. The CDR3 covers 16 residues. The V gene's germline CDR1 is PRHDT and CDR2 FYEKMQ (reference sequence). The V and J ends lost 6 bases and 0 bases, in that order; junction bases with no gene match: 7. CDR3 in DNA: TGTGCCAGCAGACCGACTAGCGGTCCTAGCACAGATACGCAGTATTTT. This translates into CASRPTSGPSTDTQYF.

The V gene is TRBV12-3 or TRBV12-4, the J gene TRBJ2-1; 9 bases line up with TRBD2. V was clipped by 5 bases and J by 0 bases; unmatched bases: 14. This CDR3 contains 19 residues. The CDR3 is CASSTLPRREGSSYNEQFF. DNA of the CDR3: TGTGCCAGCAGTACTCTTCCTAGGCGGGAGGGCAGCTCCTACAATGAGCAGTTCTTC.

This chain links TRBV12-3 or TRBV12-4 with TRBJ2-1; 12 positions match TRBD2. V lost 6 bases and J lost 5; bases outside the gene matches: 8. The CDR3 has 16 amino acids. The CDR3 DNA reads as TGTGCCAGCAGCACCTGGACTAGCGGGAATGACAATGAGCAGTTCTTC. Protein: CASSTWTSGNDNEQFF.

This clonotype was found a few times. The chain has TRBV12-3 or TRBV12-4 and TRBJ1-2, with a possible D match to TRBD1 (6 bases). The CDR3 has 13 amino acids. V lost 6 bases and J 4 bases, leaving 12 bases between the germline ends. The chain's CDR3 is CASSPDSSYGYTF. Here the CDR3 DNA reads TGTGCCAGCAGCCCGGACAGTAGCTATGGCTACACCTTC.

This clonotype showed up just a few times. V gene TRBV4-2 combines with J gene TRBJ2-5; 10 nucleotides agree with TRBD2. Germline loops: CDR1 LGHNA, CDR2 YNFKEQ. This CDR3 contains 15 residues. Trimming took 8 bases from V and 0 from J; bases not matched to a gene: 6. CDR3 bases: TGTGCCAGCGGGCCTAGCGGGGGTAACCAAGAGACCCAGTACTTC. Protein: CASGPSGGNQETQYF.

The CDR3: CATSEGTSNYGYTF. CDR3 bases: TGTGCCACCAGTGAAGGGACCTCTAACTATGGCTACACCTTC. The chain links TRBV24-1 to TRBJ1-2; D is possibly TRBD1 (5 bases). The CDR3 is made up of 14 amino acids. CDR1 and CDR2 (germline): KGHDR, SFDVKD. V gave up 4 bases and J gave up 0 bases, with 8 bases separating them.

CDR3 in amino acids: CASSLNRGRYEQFF. CDR3 DNA sequence: TGTGCCAGCAGTTTGAACAGGGGGAGGTATGAGCAGTTCTTC. The V and J genes are TRBV27 and TRBJ2-1, with TRBD1 matching 8 bases. V dropped 3 bases and J dropped 8; count of bases not matched to a gene: 6. Germline V gene lookup returns CDR1 MNHEY and CDR2 SMNVEV (reference sequence). This CDR3 region has 14 residues.

The chain has TRBV5-1 and TRBJ1-2; D not certain. Deletions cut 4 bases from V and 5 bases from J, with 15 bases between. Germline V CDR1 and CDR2: SGHRS, YFSETQ. The CDR3 runs 14 residues. CDR3 loop: CASSLDSGYYGYTF. For the CDR3, the DNA is TGCGCCAGCAGCCTCGATAGTGGGTATTATGGCTACACCTTC.

In its sample, this clonotype was seen many times. The CDR3 loop is CSARPPGRQLGGTQYF. The CDR3 DNA is TGCAGTGCTCGGCCTCCGGGTAGACAACTCGGGGGTACGCAGTATTTT. This chain connects TRBV20-1 to TRBJ2-3; possible D gene TRBD2, 6 bases. The V end was cut by 5 bases, the J end by 8 bases, with 26 bases between. CDR1 is DFQATT and CDR2 is SNEGSKA in the germline V gene (reference sequence). The CDR3 length is 16 residues.

The V and J genes are TRBV20-1 and TRBJ2-7; 9 bases agree with TRBD1. J was trimmed by 5 bases and V by 3 bases; bases with no gene match: 8. The germline gives CDR1 DFQATT, CDR2 SNEGSKA (reference sequence). The CDR3 contains 14 residues. CDR3 region: CSASGTGRFNEQYF. The CDR3, as DNA: TGCAGTGCTAGTGGGACAGGGAGGTTCAACGAGCAGTACTTC.

The table lists this clonotype with a few counts. The chain links TRBV5-1 to TRBJ2-5, with 10 positions matching TRBD2. The trim removed 4 bases at V and 3 bases at J, leaving 3 bases unmatched. Germline lookup yields CDR1 SGHRS and CDR2 YFSETQ. The CDR3 covers 14 residues. The CDR3 loop is CASSPLAGKETQYF. The CDR3 DNA reads as TGCGCCAGCAGCCCACTAGCGGGGAAAGAGACCCAGTACTTC.